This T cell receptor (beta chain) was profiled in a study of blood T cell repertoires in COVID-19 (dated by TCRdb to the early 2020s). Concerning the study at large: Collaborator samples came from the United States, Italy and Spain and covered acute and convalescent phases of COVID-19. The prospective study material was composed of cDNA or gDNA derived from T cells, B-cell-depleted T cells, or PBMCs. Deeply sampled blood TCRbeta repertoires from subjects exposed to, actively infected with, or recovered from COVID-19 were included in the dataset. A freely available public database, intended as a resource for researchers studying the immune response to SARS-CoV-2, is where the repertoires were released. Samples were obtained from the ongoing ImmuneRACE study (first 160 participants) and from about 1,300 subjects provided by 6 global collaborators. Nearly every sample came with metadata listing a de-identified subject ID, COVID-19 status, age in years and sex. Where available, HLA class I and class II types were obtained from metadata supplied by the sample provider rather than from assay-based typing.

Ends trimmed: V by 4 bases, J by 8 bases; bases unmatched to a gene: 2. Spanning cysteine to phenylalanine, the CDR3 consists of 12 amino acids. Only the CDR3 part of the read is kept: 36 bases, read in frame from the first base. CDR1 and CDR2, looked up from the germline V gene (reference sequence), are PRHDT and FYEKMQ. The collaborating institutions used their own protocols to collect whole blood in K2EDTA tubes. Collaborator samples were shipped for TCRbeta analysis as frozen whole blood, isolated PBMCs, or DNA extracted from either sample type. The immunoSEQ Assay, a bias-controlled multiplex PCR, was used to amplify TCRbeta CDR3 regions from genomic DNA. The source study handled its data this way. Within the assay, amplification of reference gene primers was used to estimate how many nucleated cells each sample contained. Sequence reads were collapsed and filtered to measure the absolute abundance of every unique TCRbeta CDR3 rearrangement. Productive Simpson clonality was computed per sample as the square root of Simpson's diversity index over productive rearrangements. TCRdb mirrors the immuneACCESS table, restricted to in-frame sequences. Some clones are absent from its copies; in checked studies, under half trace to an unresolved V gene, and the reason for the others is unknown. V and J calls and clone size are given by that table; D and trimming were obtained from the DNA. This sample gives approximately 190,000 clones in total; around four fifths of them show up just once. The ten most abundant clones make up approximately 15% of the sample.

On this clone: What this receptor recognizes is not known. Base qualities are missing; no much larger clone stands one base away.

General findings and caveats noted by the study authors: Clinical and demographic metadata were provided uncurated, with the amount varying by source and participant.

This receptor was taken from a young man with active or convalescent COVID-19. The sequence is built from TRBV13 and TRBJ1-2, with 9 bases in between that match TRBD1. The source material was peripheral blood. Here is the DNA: TGTGCCAGCAGCTGGACAGGGGAAGGCTACACCTTC. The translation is CASSWTGEGYTF.